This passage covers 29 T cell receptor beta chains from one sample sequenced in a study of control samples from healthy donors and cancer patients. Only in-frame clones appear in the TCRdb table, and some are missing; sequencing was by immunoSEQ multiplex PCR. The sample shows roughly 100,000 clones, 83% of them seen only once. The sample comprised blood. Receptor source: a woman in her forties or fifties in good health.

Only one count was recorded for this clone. CDR3 sequence: CASSLDLPSGRYEQYF. The CDR3 coding sequence is TGTGCCAGCAGCTTAGACTTGCCTAGCGGGAGGTACGAGCAGTACTTC. The V call is TRBV7-2, the J call TRBJ2-7; TRBD2 matches at 11 bases. CDR1 and CDR2 (germline): SGHTA, FQGNSA. Trimming at V came to 1 base and at J to 4 bases, leaving 6 bases not matched to a gene. The CDR3 consists of 16 residues.

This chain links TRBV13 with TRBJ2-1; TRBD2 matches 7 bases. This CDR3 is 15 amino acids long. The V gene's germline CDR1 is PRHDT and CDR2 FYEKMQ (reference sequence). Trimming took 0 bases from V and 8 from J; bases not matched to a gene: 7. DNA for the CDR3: TGTGCCAGCAGCTTAGGCGGGCTGGGAGGGGATGAGCAGTTCTTC. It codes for CASSLGGLGGDEQFF.

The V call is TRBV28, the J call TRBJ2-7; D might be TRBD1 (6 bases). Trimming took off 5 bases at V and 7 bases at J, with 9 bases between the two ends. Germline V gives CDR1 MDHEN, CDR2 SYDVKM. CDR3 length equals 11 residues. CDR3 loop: CASSLGGEQYF. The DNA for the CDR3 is TGTGCCAGCAGTCTAGGGGGTGAGCAGTACTTC.

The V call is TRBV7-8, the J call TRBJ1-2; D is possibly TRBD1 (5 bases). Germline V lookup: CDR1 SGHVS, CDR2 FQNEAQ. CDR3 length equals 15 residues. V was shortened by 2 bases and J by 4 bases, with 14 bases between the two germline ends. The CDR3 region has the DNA TGTGCCAGCAGCTTAAGTCGGGACCAGAGCTATGGCTACACCTTC. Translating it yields CASSLSRDQSYGYTF.

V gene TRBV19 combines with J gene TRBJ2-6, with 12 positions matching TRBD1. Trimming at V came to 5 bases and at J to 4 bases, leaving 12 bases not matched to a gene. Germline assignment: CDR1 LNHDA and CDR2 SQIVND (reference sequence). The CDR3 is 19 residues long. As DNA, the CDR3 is TGTGCCAGTAGTCGGAGCAGGGACAGGGGGCTCGAGGGGGCCAACGTCCTGACTTTC. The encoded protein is CASSRSRDRGLEGANVLTF.

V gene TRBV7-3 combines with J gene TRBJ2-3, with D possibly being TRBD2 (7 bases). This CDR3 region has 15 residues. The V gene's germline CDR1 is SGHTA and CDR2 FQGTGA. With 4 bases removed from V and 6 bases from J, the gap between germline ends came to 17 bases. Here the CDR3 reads CASSSRGGLWDTQYF. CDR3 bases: TGTGCCAGCAGCTCAAGGGGGGGACTTTGGGATACGCAGTATTTT.

CDR3 loop: CASSQEGQGSEQYF. In nucleotides, the CDR3 is TGTGCCAGCAGCCAAGAAGGGCAGGGTTCCGAGCAGTACTTC. V usage is TRBV4-2 and J usage is TRBJ2-7; a possible D gene is TRBD1 (5 bases). The V gene lost 0 bases and the J gene lost 6 bases, with 12 bases spanning the gap. The V gene's germline CDR1 is LGHNA and CDR2 YNFKEQ. This CDR3 region has 14 residues.

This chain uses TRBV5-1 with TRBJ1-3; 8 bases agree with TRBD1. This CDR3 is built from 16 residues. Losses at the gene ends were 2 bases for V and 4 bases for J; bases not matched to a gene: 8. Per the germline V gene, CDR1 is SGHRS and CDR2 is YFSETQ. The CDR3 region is CASSLDRGGLGNTIYF. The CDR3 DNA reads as TGCGCCAGCAGCTTAGACAGGGGAGGCCTCGGAAACACCATATATTTT.

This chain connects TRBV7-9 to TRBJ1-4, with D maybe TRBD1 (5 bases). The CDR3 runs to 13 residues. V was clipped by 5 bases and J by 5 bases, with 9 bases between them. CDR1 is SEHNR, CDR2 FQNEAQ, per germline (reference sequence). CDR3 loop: CASSRQLNEKLFF. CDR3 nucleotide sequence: TGTGCCAGCAGCCGACAGTTAAATGAAAAACTGTTTTTT.

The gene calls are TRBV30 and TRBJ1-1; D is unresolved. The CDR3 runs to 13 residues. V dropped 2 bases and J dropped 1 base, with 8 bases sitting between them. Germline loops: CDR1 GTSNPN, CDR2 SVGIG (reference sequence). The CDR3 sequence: CAWSPTPNTEAFF. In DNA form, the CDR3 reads TGTGCCTGGAGTCCGACACCGAACACTGAAGCTTTCTTT.

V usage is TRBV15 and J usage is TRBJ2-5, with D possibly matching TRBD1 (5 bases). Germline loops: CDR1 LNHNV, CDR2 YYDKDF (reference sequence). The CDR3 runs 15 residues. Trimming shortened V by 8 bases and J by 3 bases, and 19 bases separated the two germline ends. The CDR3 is CATDDCEQEKETQYF. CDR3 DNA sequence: TGTGCCACCGACGACTGCGAACAGGAGAAAGAGACCCAGTACTTC.

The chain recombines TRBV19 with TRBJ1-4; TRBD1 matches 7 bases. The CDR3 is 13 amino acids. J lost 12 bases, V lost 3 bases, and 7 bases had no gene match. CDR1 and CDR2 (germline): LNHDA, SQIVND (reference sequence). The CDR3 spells CASSIFSGTELFF. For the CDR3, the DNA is TGTGCCAGTAGTATTTTTTCCGGGACAGAACTGTTTTTT.

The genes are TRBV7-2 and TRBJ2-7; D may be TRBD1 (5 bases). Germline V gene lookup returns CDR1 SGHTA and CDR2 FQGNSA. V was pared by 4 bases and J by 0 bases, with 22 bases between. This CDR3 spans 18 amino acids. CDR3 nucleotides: TGTGCCAGCAGCTCAAAGGCCCAGGGCAGTTATCTCTCCTACGAGCAGTACTTC. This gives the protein CASSSKAQGSYLSYEQYF.

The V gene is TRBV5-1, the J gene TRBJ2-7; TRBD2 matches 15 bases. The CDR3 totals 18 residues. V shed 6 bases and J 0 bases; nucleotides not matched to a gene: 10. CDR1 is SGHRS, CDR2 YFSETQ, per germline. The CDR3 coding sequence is TGCGCCAGCAAGACGGGACTAGCGGGAGGCGATAGCTCCTACGAGCAGTACTTC. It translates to CASKTGLAGGDSSYEQYF. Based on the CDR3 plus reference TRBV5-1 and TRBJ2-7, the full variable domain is KAGVTQTPRYLIKTRGQQVTLSCSPISGHRSVSWYQQTPGQGLQFLFEYFSETQRNKGNFPGRFSGRQFSNSRSEMNVSTLELGDSALYLCASKTGLAGGDSSYEQYFGPGTRLTVT.

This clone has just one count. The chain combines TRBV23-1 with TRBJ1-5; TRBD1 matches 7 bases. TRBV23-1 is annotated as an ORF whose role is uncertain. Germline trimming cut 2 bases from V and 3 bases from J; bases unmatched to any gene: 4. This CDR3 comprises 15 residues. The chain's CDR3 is CASSQRQGDNQPQHF. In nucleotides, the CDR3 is TGCGCCAGCAGTCAACGGCAGGGGGACAATCAGCCCCAGCATTTT.

The CDR3 bases are TGTGCCAGCAGCCGAACCGGGCTACAAGCAGATACGCAGTATTTT. This encodes CASSRTGLQADTQYF. This sequence joins TRBV9 and TRBJ2-3; D uncertain. Germline V gene lookup returns CDR1 SGDLS and CDR2 YYNGEE. The germline V and J ends were trimmed by 4 bases and 4 bases, with 16 bases remaining between them. CDR3 length equals 15 residues.

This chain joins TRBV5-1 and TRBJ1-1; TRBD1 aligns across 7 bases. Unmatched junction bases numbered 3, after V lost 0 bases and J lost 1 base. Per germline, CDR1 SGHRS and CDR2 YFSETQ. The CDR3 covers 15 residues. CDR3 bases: TGCGCCAGCAGCTTGGACAGGGGCGCGAACACTGAAGCTTTCTTT. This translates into CASSLDRGANTEAFF.

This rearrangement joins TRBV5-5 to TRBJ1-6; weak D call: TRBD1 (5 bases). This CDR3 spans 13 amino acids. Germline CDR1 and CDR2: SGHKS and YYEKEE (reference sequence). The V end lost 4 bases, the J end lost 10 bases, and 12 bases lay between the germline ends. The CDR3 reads CASSRGTGSPLHF. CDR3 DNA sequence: TGTGCCAGCAGCCGCGGGACGGGATCACCCCTCCACTTT.

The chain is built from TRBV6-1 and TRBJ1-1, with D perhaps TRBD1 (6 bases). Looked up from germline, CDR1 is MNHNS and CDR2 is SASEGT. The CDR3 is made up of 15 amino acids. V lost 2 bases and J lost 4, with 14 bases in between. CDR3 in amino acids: CASSESRGLGTEAFF. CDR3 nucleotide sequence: TGTGCCAGCAGTGAATCTCGGGGGCTCGGCACTGAAGCTTTCTTT.

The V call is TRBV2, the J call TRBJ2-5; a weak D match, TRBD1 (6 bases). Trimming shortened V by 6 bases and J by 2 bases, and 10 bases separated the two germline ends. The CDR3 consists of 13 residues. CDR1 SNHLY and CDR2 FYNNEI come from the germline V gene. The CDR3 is CASRQGIQETQYF. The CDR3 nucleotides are TGTGCCAGCAGGCAGGGGATTCAAGAGACCCAGTACTTC.

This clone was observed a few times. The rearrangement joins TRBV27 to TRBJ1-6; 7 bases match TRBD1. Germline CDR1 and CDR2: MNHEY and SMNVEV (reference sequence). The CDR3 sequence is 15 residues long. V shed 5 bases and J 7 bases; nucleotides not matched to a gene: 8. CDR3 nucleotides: TGTGCCAGCAGTAGTTCGACAGGGCAAAATTCACCCCTCCACTTT. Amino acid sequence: CASSSSTGQNSPLHF.

The CDR3 nucleotides are TGTGCCAGCAGTGAAGCCCCGGTTAGCAATCAGCCCCAGCATTTT. It codes for CASSEAPVSNQPQHF. The V and J genes are TRBV2 and TRBJ1-5; D ambiguous. Germline V CDR1 and CDR2: SNHLY, FYNNEI. The CDR3 totals 15 residues. The V and J ends lost 0 bases and 0 bases respectively, with 6 bases between them. Looking up the rest from reference TRBV2 and TRBJ1-5 gives the full variable domain: EPEVTQTPSHQVTQMGQEVILRCVPISNHLYFYWYRQILGQKVEFLVSFYNNEISEKSEIFDDQFSVERPDGSNFTLKIRSTKLEDSAMYFCASSEAPVSNQPQHFGDGTRLSIL.

The CDR3 reads CASSLEVPTDTQYF. Here the CDR3 DNA reads TGCGCCAGCAGCTTGGAGGTGCCCACAGATACGCAGTATTTT. The V call is TRBV5-1, the J call TRBJ2-3; D is unclear. Germline V CDR1 and CDR2: SGHRS, YFSETQ. V gave up 0 bases and J gave up 2 bases, with 7 bases separating them. The length of the CDR3 is 14 residues. Full variable domain (remainder filled in from reference TRBV5-1 and TRBJ2-3): KAGVTQTPRYLIKTRGQQVTLSCSPISGHRSVSWYQQTPGQGLQFLFEYFSETQRNKGNFPGRFSGRQFSNSRSEMNVSTLELGDSALYLCASSLEVPTDTQYFGPGTRLTVL.

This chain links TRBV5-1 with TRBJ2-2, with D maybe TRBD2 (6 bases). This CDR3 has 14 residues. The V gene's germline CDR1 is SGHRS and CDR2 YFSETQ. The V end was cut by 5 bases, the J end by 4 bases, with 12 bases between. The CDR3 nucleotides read TGCGCCAGCAGTCGGACTACGGGCACCGGGGAGCTGTTTTTT. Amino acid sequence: CASSRTTGTGELFF.

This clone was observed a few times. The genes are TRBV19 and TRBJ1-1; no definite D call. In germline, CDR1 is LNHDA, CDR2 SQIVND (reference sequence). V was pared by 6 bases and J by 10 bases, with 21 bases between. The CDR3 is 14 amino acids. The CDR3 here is CASRFPLRSFGAFF. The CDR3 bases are TGTGCCAGTAGATTCCCGTTGAGGTCGTTTGGAGCTTTCTTT.

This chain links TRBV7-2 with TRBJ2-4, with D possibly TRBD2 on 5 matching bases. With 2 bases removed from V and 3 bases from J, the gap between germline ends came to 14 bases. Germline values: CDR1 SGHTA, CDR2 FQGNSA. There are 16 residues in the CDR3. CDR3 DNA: TGTGCCAGCAGCTTAAATCTGGGGAGCGGCAAAAACATTCAGTACTTC. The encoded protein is CASSLNLGSGKNIQYF. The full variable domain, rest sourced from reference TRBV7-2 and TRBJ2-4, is GAGVSQSPSNKVTEKGKDVELRCDPISGHTALYWYRQSLGQGLEFLIYFQGNSAPDKSGLPSDRFSAERTGGSVSTLTIQRTQQEDSAVYLCASSLNLGSGKNIQYFGAGTRLSVL.

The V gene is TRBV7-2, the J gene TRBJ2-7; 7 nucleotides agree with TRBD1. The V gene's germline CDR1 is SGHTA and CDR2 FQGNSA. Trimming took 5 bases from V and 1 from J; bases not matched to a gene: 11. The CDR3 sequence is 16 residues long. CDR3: CASSPRQGSPSYEQYF. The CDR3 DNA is TGTGCCAGCAGCCCCCGACAGGGTTCGCCATCCTACGAGCAGTACTTC. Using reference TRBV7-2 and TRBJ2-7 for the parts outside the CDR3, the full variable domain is GAGVSQSPSNKVTEKGKDVELRCDPISGHTALYWYRQSLGQGLEFLIYFQGNSAPDKSGLPSDRFSAERTGGSVSTLTIQRTQQEDSAVYLCASSPRQGSPSYEQYFGPGTRLTVT.

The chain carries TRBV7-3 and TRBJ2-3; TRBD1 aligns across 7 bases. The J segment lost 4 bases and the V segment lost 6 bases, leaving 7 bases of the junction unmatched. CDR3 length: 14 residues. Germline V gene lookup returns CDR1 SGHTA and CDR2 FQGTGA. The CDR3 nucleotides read TGTGCCAGCAGTTCGACAGGGTCCGCAGATACGCAGTATTTT. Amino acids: CASSSTGSADTQYF.

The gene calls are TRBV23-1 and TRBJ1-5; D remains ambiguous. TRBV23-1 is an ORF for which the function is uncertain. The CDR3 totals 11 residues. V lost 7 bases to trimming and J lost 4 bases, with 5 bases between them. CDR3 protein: CASNINQPQHF. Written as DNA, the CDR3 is TGCGCCAGCAACATAAATCAGCCCCAGCATTTT.